Included here is one TCR beta chain sequence, with context. Its antigen is still unknown. Within one base of it there is no much larger clone, and no base qualities were kept. This specimen belongs to a study of cytomegalovirus exposure and HLA in healthy donors (dated by TCRdb to the late 2010s). Regarding the study in general: An earlier analysis of approximately 550 of the donors reported about 290 Gb of sequence data and roughly 110 million unique TCR beta sequences from some 180 million T cells. Approximately 300 gigabases of sequencing data and about 92 million unique TCR sequences made up an early release that covered several hundred HLA-typed donors. Among the roughly 400 genotyped donors, around 81% belonged to the genetic ancestry cluster associated with self-reported Caucasian donors. The study was designed to test whether signatures of past pathogen exposure could be identified by cataloging public T cell receptors. The study used immunosequencing to profile the T cell repertoires of 666 subjects and linked those repertoires to cytomegalovirus serostatus. In addition to the first cohort of hundreds of subjects, a separate validation cohort of 120 different subjects was used. To predict cytomegalovirus infection status, the study brought together high-throughput TCR immunosequencing, statistical association of individual TCRs with disease status, and machine learning. In a later analysis, previously published TCR beta repertoires from 670 or so donors were re-analyzed and high-resolution HLA genotyping was added so that TCR occurrence patterns could be studied. In the later analysis, no new phenotypic data were used to find candidate immune exposures; instead, reliance was placed on TCR beta sequences and their occurrence across donors. In an earlier analysis of over 550 of the donors, high-throughput TCR beta sequencing was used to judge whether each TCR beta V gene segment behaved as functional or pseudogenic. Alongside the repertoire data, information on donor age, sex, ethnicity and CMV serostatus was compiled. A later genetic analysis took genome-wide SNP genotypes for about three fifths of the 666 donors and used that subset as a discovery cohort. All discovery cohort repertoires had been generated on a single sequencing platform. Class I and class II HLA loci were covered by the typing at four-digit resolution. The number of typed donors differed by locus: roughly 629-630 for A, B, C, DRB1 and DQB1; some 540 for DQA1; some 610 for DPA1; and 400 to 480 for DPB1. About five DR-DQ haplotypes were handled as single units for association and clustering, since linkage in the cohort was strong. On average, 235,054 unique TCR beta nucleotide sequences were sequenced per donor among 398 genotyped donors of the cohort, with 15% to 20% of those sequences being non-productive.

In total, 500 to 700 healthy bone marrow donors made up the cohort. Cohort members were all nominally healthy when sampled, although unrecorded immune exposures were likely present. The donor tested CMV seronegative and was one of the 352 seronegative cohort members. A peripheral blood sample was collected from each donor, and TCR beta sequencing was performed on peripheral blood mononuclear cells. Genomic DNA extraction from the blood cell samples was performed with the Qiagen DNeasy Blood Extraction Kit. The CDR3 holds 14 amino acids from the cysteine to the phenylalanine. Of the read, only the CDR3 DNA is kept; its 42 bases are in frame from base 1. The germline V gene specifies MGHDK as CDR1 and SYGVNS as CDR2. V and J lose 2 bases and 7 bases, and a span of 12 bases separates them. Study-wide findings and limitations: Broadly in line with IMGT annotations, most TCR beta V segments showed up in productive rearrangements about 90% or about 30% of the time in an earlier analysis of some 590 of the donors. Most CMV-associated TCR beta chains appeared to be HLA-restricted in a later analysis, and the HLA associations seemed to be driven largely by CMV exposure. It was suggested by the authors that the approach could potentially be generalized to other disease states and immunological phenotypes. HLA typing was unavailable for some donors at each locus, so association tests used only the typed subset. A later genetic analysis associated a missense DCLRE1C variant with V-gene and J-gene trimming of TCR beta chains, and an independent cohort replicated the association. In vitro tests confirmed that a few of the cytomegalovirus-associated TCR beta chains recognize cytomegalovirus antigens. A further reported finding was that TCR beta sequences accurately predicted the HLA-A and HLA-B alleles for most subjects in the first cohort. Compared with equally common non-associated chains, HLA-associated TCR beta chains in a later analysis were more clonally expanded and had lower generation probabilities. The study listed 150 to 200 TCR beta chains as associated with cytomegalovirus. In this cohort, only TCR beta chains were sequenced, and detectable features were limited by the absence of alpha or paired-chain data. Linkage disequilibrium might explain the correlated functional status among segregating V segments, but an unknown experimental factor could not be excluded. Compared with the roughly 720-donor mean, donors in an Asian-associated ancestry cluster had fewer N-insertions in productive TCRs, according to a later genetic analysis. Most TCR sequences were seen in very few donors, while some public TCRs were found in many individuals. The only immune exposure information available for the cohort was CMV serostatus. In both the original and validation cohorts, the classifier was reported to diagnose cytomegalovirus status with high specificity and sensitivity. A cluster of highly shared sequence variants was judged likely to represent a technical artifact of the sequencing pipeline. Roughly 17 rarely observed V segments, including chromosome 9 orphons, were excluded from the earlier analysis of some 590 of the donors because counts were too low. A later analysis associated about 17,000 TCR beta sequences with specific HLA alleles at a false discovery rate of 0.05. Sequencing depth was assumed to be roughly uniform across donors in the presence/absence analyses, though that assumption may not hold. The 87-base-pair reads could not distinguish some IMGT-functional V segments, including TRBV6-2 and TRBV6-3, so those segments were excluded. When HLA alleles, especially DR and DQ, strongly co-occurred, TCR associations were difficult to assign to individual alleles. According to a later analysis, TCR association rates differed among HLA loci, with DRB1 alleles showing the most associated TCRs and HLA-C alleles showing the fewest. A later analysis reported that several top co-occurrence clusters appeared linked to parvovirus B19, influenza, CMV and Epstein-Barr virus.

Libraries were prepared through the immunoSEQ multiplex PCR assay. For the multiplex PCR, a mixture combining 60 forward primers for TCR Vbeta segments and 13 reverse primers for TCR Jbeta segments was used. A multiplex PCR assay on genomic DNA amplified the CDR3 region of rearranged TCR beta genes. The Illumina HiSeq System was used to sequence the amplified TCR beta libraries as 87-base-pair reads. Per the authors' processing: A later analysis tallied 75 million to 85 million unique TCR beta chains across the 666 repertoires, and around 10 million of those chains were shared by two or more donors. A nearest-neighbor algorithm error-corrected the raw reads and collapsed the reads into unique sequences, merging closely related sequences to remove PCR and sequencing errors. Alignment of CDR3 sequences to IMGT reference sequences was used to assign V, D and J gene segments. For a sequence to be retained, a match of at least six nucleotides to both a V gene segment and a J gene segment was required. A rearrangement counted as productive if the CDR3 had no stop codons and remained in frame with V and J, and every other rearrangement counted as non-productive. CDR3 was defined by IMGT convention, running from the second conserved V-encoded cysteine to the conserved J-encoded phenylalanine. The earlier analysis of about 620 of the donors excluded sequences that lacked an unambiguous match to a single V gene segment. In an earlier analysis of roughly 500 of the donors, V segments were called functional above 56.7% productive rearrangements and were called segregating when the between-donor standard deviation exceeded 5%. A statistical classification framework was built to diagnose cytomegalovirus status from the catalog of TCR beta chain sequences. V and J gene assignment, in a later analysis, came from comparing TCR nucleotide sequences with IMGT/GENE-DB human TR gene sequences. Using the TCRdist pipeline, a later analysis assigned CDR3 sequences along with most-parsimonious VDJ recombination scenarios. In a later analysis, every TCR beta chain was defined by the combination of its CDR3 amino acid sequence and its V-gene family, and reads without a unique V-gene family were dropped. To address suspected cross-contamination and a sequencing artifact, a later analysis removed around 590 highly shared, low-generation-probability nucleotide sequences. In a later analysis, a clonal expansion index for each public chain was calculated from normalized within-repertoire ranks of inferred template counts. A later analysis computed generation probabilities with a VDJ recombination model fitted to out-of-frame rearrangements, and checked the results against IGoR. Hypergeometric tests were used in a later analysis to score TCR-TCR, TCR-HLA and TCR-CMV co-occurrence, with a repertoire-size bias correction applied to the TCR pairs. A later analysis estimated false discovery rates by permuting HLA or CMV assignments 20 times. In a later analysis, co-occurring TCRs were grouped with DBSCAN, and TCRdist sequence similarity was added when clustering was performed within HLA-allele-positive subsets. For co-occurrence clustering, repertoires with fewer than 30,000 or more than 120,000 public chains were excluded, along with roughly 5 repertoires with anomalous nucleotide sharing. Not all clones reach the TCRdb copy of this immuneACCESS table, which keeps in-frame sequences only. Checked studies attribute under half of the gap to unresolved V genes and leave the rest unexplained. V and J calls and clone size are copied from that table; D and trimming were computed from the DNA. In this sample the table shows some 150,000 clones, approximately 74% of which occur a single time. The ten largest clonotypes hold around 1.9% of the sample.

The sequence came from a man younger than 45 in good health and CMV-seronegative. The rearrangement joined TRBV25-1 to TRBJ1-5; no D gene can be assigned with confidence. Sequencing was performed on PBMCs. The DNA sequence is given as TGTGCCAGCAGTGAAAGTGGATCGGGGCAGCCCCAGCATTTT. Its protein product is CASSESGSGQPQHF.